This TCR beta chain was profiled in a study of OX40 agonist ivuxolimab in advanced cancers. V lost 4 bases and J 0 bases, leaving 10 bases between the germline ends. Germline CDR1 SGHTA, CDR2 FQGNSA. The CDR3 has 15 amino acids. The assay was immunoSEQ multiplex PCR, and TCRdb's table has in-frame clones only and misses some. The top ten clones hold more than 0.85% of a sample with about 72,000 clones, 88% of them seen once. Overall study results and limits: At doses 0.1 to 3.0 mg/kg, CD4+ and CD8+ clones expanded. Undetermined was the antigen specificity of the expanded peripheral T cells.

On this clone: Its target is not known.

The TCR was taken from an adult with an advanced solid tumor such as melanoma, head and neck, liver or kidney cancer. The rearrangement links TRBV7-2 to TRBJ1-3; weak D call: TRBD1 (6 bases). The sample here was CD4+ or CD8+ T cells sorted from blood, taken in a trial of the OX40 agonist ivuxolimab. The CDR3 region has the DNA TGTGCCAGCAGCTCCTCGGGGGCCTCTGGAAACACCATATATTTT. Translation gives CASSSSGASGNTIYF.